This record looks at one TCR beta chain sequence and its context. Its antigen is not known. This sample was included in a study of shared clonotypes between healthy human individuals. Study results and limitations: The researchers took only blood, and tissue repertoires probably look different. Relative to memory subsets, naive subsets generally showed larger estimated richness. Generation probabilities of non-shared clonotypes were lower (relative to those shared by all four donors).

The V end was cut by 3 bases, the J end by 3 bases, with 3 bases between. CDR3 length equals 11 residues. Germline CDR1 and CDR2: SGHAT and FQNNGV. Clones were read by immunoSEQ multiplex PCR, and TCRdb kept only the in-frame ones, dropping some. In the table there are over a million clones, about 80% of which are singletons. Specimen: memory CD4+ T cells from PBMCs. Subset denoted: CD45RA-negative fraction. The chain carries TRBV11-2 and TRBJ2-7, with no clear D. The TCR originated in a man aged 18 to 30 in good health. Some clones in this sample may be carry-over from other donors' samples. The chain's CDR3 is CASSFFYEQYF. The DNA for the CDR3 is TGTGCCAGCAGCTTTTTCTACGAGCAGTACTTC.